This T cell receptor beta chain was captured by sequencing in a study of blood T cell repertoires in COVID-19. The overall study: Samples came from the United States, Italy and Spain, spanning acute and convalescent COVID-19.

The method was immunoSEQ multiplex PCR; TCRdb's version includes in-frame clones alone and lacks a portion of them. Among fewer than 300,000 clones listed, approximately 77% were seen once. The germline V and J ends were trimmed by 4 bases and 4 bases, with 16 bases remaining between them. Germline CDR1 MDHEN, CDR2 SYDVKM. The CDR3 sequence is 15 residues long. The receptor comes from a young woman with acute or convalescent COVID-19. The sequencing input was peripheral blood. V and J are TRBV28 and TRBJ1-2, with no clear D. The CDR3: CASSSTGREGYGYTF. In DNA form, the CDR3 reads TGTGCCAGCAGTTCAACGGGCCGCGAGGGCTATGGCTACACCTTC.